This TCR beta chain was sequenced during a study of CD8+CD57+ T cells in acquired aplastic anemia. Genomic DNA templated the TCR beta VDJ and CDR3 profiling. From the reads, TCRdb called clonotypes with MiXCR, one entry per CDR3 protein. The profile shows about 190,000 distinct CDR3 sequences, roughly half of them singletons. This clonotype was seen many times. Trimming pared 6 bases from V and 1 base from J, leaving 13 bases between. Germline V gene sequence: CDR1 DFQATT, CDR2 SNEGSKA (reference sequence). The CDR3 sequence is 13 residues long. The sample comprised sorted CD4+, CD8+, or CD8+CD57+ T cells (not recorded which) from PBMCs. The V and J genes are TRBV20-1 and TRBJ2-7; possible D gene TRBD2, 6 bases. This clonotype was sampled from a human donor in good health, serving as a control. The CDR3, as DNA: TGCAGTGCCCCGGGACTGAATTCCTACGAGCAGTACTTC. It is translated as CSAPGLNSYEQYF.